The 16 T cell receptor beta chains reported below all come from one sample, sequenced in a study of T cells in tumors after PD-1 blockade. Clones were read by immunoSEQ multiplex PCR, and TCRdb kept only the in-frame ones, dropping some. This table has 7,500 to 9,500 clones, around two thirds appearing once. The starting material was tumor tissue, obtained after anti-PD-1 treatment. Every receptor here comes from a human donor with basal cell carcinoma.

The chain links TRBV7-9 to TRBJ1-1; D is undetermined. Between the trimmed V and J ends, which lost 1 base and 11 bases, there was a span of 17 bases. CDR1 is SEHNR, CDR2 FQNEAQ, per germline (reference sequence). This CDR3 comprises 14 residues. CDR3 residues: CASSLGGEPERAFF. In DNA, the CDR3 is TGTGCCAGCAGCTTAGGCGGAGAACCAGAACGGGCTTTCTTT.

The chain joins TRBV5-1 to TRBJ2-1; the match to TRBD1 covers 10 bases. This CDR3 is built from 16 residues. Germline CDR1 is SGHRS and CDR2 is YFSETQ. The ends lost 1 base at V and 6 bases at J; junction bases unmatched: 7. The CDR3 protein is CASSLQLGQGSNEQFF. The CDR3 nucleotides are TGCGCCAGCAGCTTGCAGTTGGGACAGGGGTCCAATGAGCAGTTCTTC. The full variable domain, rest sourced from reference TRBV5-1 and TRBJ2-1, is KAGVTQTPRYLIKTRGQQVTLSCSPISGHRSVSWYQQTPGQGLQFLFEYFSETQRNKGNFPGRFSGRQFSNSRSEMNVSTLELGDSALYLCASSLQLGQGSNEQFFGPGTRLTVL.

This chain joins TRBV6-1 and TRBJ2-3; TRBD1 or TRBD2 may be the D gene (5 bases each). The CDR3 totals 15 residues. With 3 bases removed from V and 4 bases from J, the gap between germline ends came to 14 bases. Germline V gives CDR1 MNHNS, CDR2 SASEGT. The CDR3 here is CASSDPWQGPDTQYF. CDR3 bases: TGTGCCAGCAGTGACCCTTGGCAGGGACCAGATACGCAGTATTTT.

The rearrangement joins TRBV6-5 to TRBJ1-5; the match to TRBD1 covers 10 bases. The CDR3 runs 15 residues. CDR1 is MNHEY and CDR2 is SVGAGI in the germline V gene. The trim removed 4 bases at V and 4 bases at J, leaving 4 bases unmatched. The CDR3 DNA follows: TGTGCCAGCAGTTCAGACAGGGGGCGTAATCAGCCCCAGCATTTT. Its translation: CASSSDRGRNQPQHF.

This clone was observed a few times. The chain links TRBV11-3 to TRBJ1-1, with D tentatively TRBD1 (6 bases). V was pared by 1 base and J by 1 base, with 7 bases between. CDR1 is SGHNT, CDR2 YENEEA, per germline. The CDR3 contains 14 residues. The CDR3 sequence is CASSLARGNTEAFF. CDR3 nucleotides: TGTGCCAGCAGCTTAGCCAGGGGGAACACTGAAGCTTTCTTT.

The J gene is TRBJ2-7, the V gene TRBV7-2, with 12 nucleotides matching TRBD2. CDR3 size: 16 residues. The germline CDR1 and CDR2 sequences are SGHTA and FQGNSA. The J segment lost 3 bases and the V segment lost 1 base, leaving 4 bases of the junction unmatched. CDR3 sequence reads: CASSLVATSGGYEQYF. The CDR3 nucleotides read TGTGCCAGCAGCTTAGTAGCGACTAGCGGGGGCTACGAGCAGTACTTC.

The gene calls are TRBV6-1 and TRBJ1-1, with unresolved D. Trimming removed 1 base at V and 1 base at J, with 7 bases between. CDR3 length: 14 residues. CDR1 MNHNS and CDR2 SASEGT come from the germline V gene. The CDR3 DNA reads TGTGCCAGCAGTGAAGGTCCGACGAACACTGAAGCTTTCTTT. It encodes CASSEGPTNTEAFF.

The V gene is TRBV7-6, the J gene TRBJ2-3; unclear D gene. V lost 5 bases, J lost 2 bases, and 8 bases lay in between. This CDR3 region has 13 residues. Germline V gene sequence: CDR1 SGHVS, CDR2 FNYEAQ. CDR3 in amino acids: CASSPRNTDTQYF. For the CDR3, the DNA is TGTGCCAGCAGCCCTCGGAACACAGATACGCAGTATTTT. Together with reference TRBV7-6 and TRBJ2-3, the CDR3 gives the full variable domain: GAGVSQSPRYKVTKRGQDVALRCDPISGHVSLYWYRQALGQGPEFLTYFNYEAQQDKSGLPNDRFSAERPEGSISTLTIQRTEQRDSAMYRCASSPRNTDTQYFGPGTRLTVL.

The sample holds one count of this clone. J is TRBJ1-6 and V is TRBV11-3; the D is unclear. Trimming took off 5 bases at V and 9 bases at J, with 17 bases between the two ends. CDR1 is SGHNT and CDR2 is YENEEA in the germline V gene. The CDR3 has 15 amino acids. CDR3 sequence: CASSPGRGGGSPLHF. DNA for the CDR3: TGTGCCAGCAGCCCAGGTCGGGGTGGTGGTTCACCCCTCCACTTT.

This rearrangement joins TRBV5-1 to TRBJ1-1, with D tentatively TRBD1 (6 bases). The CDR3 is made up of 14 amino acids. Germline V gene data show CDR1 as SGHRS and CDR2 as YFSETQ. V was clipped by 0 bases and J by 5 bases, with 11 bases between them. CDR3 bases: TGCGCCAGCAGCTTGGGCGGGGGGCGAACTGAAGCTTTCTTT. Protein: CASSLGGGRTEAFF. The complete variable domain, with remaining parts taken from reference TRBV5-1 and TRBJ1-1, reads KAGVTQTPRYLIKTRGQQVTLSCSPISGHRSVSWYQQTPGQGLQFLFEYFSETQRNKGNFPGRFSGRQFSNSRSEMNVSTLELGDSALYLCASSLGGGRTEAFFGQGTRLTVV.

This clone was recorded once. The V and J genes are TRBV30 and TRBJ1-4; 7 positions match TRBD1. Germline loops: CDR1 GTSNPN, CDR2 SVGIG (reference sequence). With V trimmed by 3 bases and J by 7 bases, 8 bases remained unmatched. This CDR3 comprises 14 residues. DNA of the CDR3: TGTGCCTGGAGAAGGGCAGGGGGGGGTGAAAAACTGTTTTTT. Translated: CAWRRAGGGEKLFF.

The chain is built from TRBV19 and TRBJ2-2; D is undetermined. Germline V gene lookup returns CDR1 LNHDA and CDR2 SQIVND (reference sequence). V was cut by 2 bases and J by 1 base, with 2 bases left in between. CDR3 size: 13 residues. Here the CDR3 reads CASSIQNTGELFF. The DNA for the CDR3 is TGTGCCAGTAGTATACAGAACACCGGGGAGCTGTTTTTT.

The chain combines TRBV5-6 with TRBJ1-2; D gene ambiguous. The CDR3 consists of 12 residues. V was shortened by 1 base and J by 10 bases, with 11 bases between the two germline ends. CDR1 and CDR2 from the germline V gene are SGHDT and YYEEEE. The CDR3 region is CASSLLSSDYTF. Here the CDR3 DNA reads TGTGCCAGCAGCTTGTTATCTTCGGACTACACCTTC.

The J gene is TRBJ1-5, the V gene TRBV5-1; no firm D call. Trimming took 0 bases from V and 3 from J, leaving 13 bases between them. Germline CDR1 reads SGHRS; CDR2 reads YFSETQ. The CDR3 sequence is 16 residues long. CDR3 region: CASSLVPGGFNQPQHF. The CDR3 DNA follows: TGCGCCAGCAGCTTGGTGCCAGGAGGGTTCAATCAGCCCCAGCATTTT.

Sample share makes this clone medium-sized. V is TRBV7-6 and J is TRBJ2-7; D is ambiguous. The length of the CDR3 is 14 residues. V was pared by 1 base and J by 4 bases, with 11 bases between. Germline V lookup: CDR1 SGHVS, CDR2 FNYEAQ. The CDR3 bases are TGTGCCAGCAGCTTAGGTGGCAACCAATACGAGCAGTACTTC. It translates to CASSLGGNQYEQYF.

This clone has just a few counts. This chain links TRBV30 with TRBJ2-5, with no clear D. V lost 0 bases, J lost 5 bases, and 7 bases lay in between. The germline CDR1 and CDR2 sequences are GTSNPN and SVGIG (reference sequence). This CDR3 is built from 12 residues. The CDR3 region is CAWSVRHETQYF. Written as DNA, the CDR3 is TGTGCCTGGAGTGTACGCCACGAGACCCAGTACTTC.